This T cell receptor beta chain was sequenced for a study of blood T cell repertoires in COVID-19. Methods used by the authors: It was from reference gene primer amplification that nucleated cell counts were estimated. Profiling relied on immunoSEQ multiplex PCR, and the TCRdb table lists in-frame clones only, not all of them. That table supplies the V and J calls and clone size; D and trimming were determined from the DNA. Here the sample spans some 65,000 clones, 80% being singletons. This clone appeared a single time. The germline V and J ends were trimmed by 1 base and 5 bases, with 9 bases remaining between them. This CDR3 is built from 14 residues. Germline V CDR1 and CDR2: SGHVS, FNYEAQ.

This receptor was taken from a human donor in a cohort sampled during active COVID-19. The chain carries TRBV7-6 and TRBJ2-1, with D possibly matching TRBD2 (5 bases). The material sequenced was peripheral blood. The CDR3 spells CASSLVTADNEQFF. CDR3 nucleotide sequence: TGTGCCAGCAGCTTAGTCACAGCGGACAATGAGCAGTTCTTC.